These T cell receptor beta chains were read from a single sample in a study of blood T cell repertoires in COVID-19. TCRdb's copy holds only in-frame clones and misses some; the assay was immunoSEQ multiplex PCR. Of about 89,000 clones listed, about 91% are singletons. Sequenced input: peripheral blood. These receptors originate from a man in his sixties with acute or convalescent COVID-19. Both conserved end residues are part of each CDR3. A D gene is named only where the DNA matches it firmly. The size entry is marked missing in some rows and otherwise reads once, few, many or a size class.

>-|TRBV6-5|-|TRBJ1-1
TGTGCCAGCAGACAGGGAAGTACTGAAGCTTTCTTT
CASRQGSTEAFF
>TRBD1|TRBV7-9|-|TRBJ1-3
TGTGCCAGCAGCCGACAGGGCGCACTGGGAAACACCATATATTTT
CASSRQGALGNTIYF
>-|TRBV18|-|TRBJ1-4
TGTGCCAGCTCCTCCGGGGAGAACTCGGGGGATGAAAAACTGTTTTTT
CASSSGENSGDEKLFF
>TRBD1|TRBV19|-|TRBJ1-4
TGTGCCAGCGGGACAGCTAATGAAAAACTGTTTTTT
CASGTANEKLFF
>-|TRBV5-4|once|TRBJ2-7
TGTGCCAGCAGCTTGGAGGGGAACTACGAGCAGTACTTC
CASSLEGNYEQYF
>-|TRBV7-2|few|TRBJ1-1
TGTGCCAGCAGCTTAGAGTCAGGGGTGGCTTCTTTCTTT
CASSLESGVASFF
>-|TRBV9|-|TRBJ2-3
TGTGCCAGCAGCGCGGAGAATTCGCCATTTGGAACAGATACGCAGTATTTT
CASSAENSPFGTDTQYF
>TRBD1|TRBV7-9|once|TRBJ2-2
TGTGCCAGCAGCTTAGACAGGGGGGTCACCGGGGAGCTGTTTTTT
CASSLDRGVTGELFF
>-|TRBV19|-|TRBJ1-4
TGTGCCAGTAGTATTACAGGATTTGGTGAAAAACTGTTTTTT
CASSITGFGEKLFF
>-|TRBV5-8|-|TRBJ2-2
TGTGCCAGCAGCTTGGCGGAGGGTTTGCCGCAGTACGGGGAGCTGTTTTTT
CASSLAEGLPQYGELFF
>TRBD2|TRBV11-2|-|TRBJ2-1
TGTGCCAGCAGCTTAGACGGGGGGGCCAATGAGCAGTTCTTC
CASSLDGGANEQFF
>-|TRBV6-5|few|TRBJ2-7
TGTGCCAGCGGAAAAGCCGCGGACTACGAGCAGTACTTC
CASGKAADYEQYF
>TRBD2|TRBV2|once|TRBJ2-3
TGTGCCAGCGGGCTTAGGAGCGGGGGTTCCACAGATACGCAGTATTTT
CASGLRSGGSTDTQYF
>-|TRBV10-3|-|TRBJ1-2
TGTGCCATCAGCCCTAATGGCGGCTATGGCTACACCTTC
CAISPNGGYGYTF
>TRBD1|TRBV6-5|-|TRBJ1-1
TGTGCCAGCAGTTACACCCGGGACAGAAGTAATTTAGCTTTCTTT
CASSYTRDRSNLAFF
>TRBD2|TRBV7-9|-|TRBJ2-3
TGTGCCAGCAGAGTGCTAGCGGGGGGACAAGATACGCAGTATTTT
CASRVLAGGQDTQYF
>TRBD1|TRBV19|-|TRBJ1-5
TGTGCCAGTACCTTTGGGACAGGGGGCATTCAGCCCCAGCATTTT
CASTFGTGGIQPQHF
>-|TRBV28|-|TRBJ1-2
TGTGCCAGCAGCATCCGACGGAGCTATGGCTACACCTTC
CASSIRRSYGYTF
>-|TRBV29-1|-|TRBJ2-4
TGCAGCGTCGGGGGTACTGAAAACATTCAGTACTTC
CSVGGTENIQYF
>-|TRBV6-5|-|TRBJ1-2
TGTGCCATGCAGCAGGGTGTCGGCTACACCTTC
CAMQQGVGYTF
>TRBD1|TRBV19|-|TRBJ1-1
TGTGCCAGTAGTATGGTACGATCCGGGACAGGGGGCACTGAAGCTTTCTTT
CASSMVRSGTGGTEAFF
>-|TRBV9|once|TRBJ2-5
TGTGCCAGCAGCGTAGGATCAGAACAAGAGACCCAGTACTTC
CASSVGSEQETQYF
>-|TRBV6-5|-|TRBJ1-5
TGTGCCAGCACTCACCTAATCTCGAGCAATCAGCCCCAGCATTTT
CASTHLISSNQPQHF
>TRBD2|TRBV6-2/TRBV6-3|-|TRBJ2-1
TGTGCCAGCAGCCCTCCTCCTAGCGGGAGTCACGATGAGCAGTTCTTC
CASSPPPSGSHDEQFF
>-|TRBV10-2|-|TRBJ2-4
TGCGCCAGCAGTGAGGGCGGATTCTTAGCCAAAAACATTCAGTACTTC
CASSEGGFLAKNIQYF
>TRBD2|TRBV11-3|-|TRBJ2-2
TGTGCCAGCAGCTTAGGTGGACTAGCGGGAGGCACCGGGGAGCTGTTTTTT
CASSLGGLAGGTGELFF
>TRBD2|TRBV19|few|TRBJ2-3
TGTGCCAGTAGTAAAGCGGGAGCGGCAGATACGCAGTATTTT
CASSKAGAADTQYF
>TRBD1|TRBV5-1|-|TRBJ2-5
TGCGCCAGCAGCCGCCGGGACAGTGTACAAGAGACCCAGTACTTC
CASSRRDSVQETQYF
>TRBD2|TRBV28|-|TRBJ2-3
TGTGCCAGCTATCGAAGACTAGCGGGGGTGGCAGATACGCAGTATTTT
CASYRRLAGVADTQYF
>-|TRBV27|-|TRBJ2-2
TGTGCCAGCAGTCCGTACACCGGGGAGCTGTTTTTT
CASSPYTGELFF
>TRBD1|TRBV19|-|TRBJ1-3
TGTGCCAGTAGTCCCAACAGGGGGCGAAACACCATATATTTT
CASSPNRGRNTIYF
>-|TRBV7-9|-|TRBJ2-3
TGTGCCAGCAGCTTAGGGCGGACAGCGACAGATACGCAGTATTTT
CASSLGRTATDTQYF
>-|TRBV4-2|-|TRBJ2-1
TGTGCCAGCAGCCAAGAGGGGCAGGGGACATCCCACTACAATGAGCAGTTCTTC
CASSQEGQGTSHYNEQFF
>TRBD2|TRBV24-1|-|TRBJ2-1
TGTGCCACCAGTGACTTCAGCGGGAGGGCCCATGAGCAGTTCTTC
CATSDFSGRAHEQFF
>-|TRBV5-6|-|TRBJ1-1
TGTGCCAGCAGCTTAAGAGGGAGGGCTACTGAAGCTTTCTTT
CASSLRGRATEAFF
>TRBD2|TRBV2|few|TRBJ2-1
TGTGCCAGCAGCAGAGAAGGGAAGGTAGCGGGGCACAATGAGCAGTTCTTC
CASSREGKVAGHNEQFF
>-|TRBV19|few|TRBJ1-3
TGTGCCACGCGGGACGGGAGTGCCATCTCTGGAAACACCATATATTTT
CATRDGSAISGNTIYF
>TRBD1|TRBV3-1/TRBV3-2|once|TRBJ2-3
TGTGCCAGCAGCACTCGGACAGGGGGAGCAGATACGCAGTATTTT
CASSTRTGGADTQYF
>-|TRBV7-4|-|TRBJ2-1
TGTGCCAGCAGCTTAGTAATCCCGTACAATGAGCAGTTCTTC
CASSLVIPYNEQFF
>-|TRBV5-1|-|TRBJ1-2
TGCGCCAGCAGCCAACAGGGAAACTATGGCTACACCTTC
CASSQQGNYGYTF
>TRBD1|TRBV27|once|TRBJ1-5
TGTGCCAGCAGTTCCCATCAGGGGGTTCAGCCCCAGCATTTT
CASSSHQGVQPQHF
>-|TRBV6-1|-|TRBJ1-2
TGTGCCAGCAGTGAACGCCAGGGCGATTATGGCTACACCTTC
CASSERQGDYGYTF
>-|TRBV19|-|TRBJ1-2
TGTGCCAGTAGTATAGGCGGGCCCACCGAAAACGGCTACACCTTC
CASSIGGPTENGYTF
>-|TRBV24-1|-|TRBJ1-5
TGTGCCACCAGTGGAGACAATCAGCCCCAGCATTTT
CATSGDNQPQHF
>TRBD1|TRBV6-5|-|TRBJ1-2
TGTGCCAGCATCCTAGGACAGGGCGGCTATGGCTACACCTTC
CASILGQGGYGYTF
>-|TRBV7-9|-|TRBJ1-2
TGTGCCAGCATCCGGCTAGACTCTAACTATGGCTACACCTTC
CASIRLDSNYGYTF
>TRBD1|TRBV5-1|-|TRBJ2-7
TGCGCCAGCAGCTTTGGCGGGACAGGGGGGTACGAGCAGTACTTC
CASSFGGTGGYEQYF
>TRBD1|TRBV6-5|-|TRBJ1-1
TGTGCCAGCAGAAACCGGGACAGGGGTCACGCTGAAGCTTTCTTT
CASRNRDRGHAEAFF
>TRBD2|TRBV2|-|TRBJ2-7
TGTGCCAGCACCCCGGGACTAGCGGGAGGTTACGAGCAGTACTTC
CASTPGLAGGYEQYF
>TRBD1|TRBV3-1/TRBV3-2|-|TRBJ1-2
TGTGCCAGCAGCCAAGGGACAGGAACTAACTATGGCTACACCTTC
CASSQGTGTNYGYTF
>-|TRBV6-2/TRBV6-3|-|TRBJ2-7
TGTGCCAGCAGTTACTCTTATTGGAGCTACGAGCAGTACTTC
CASSYSYWSYEQYF
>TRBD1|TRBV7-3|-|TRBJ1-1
TGTGCCAGCAGCGCGACAGGGGTAGGAACTGAAGCTTTCTTT
CASSATGVGTEAFF
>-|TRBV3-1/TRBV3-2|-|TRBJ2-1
TGTGCCAGCAGCCAAGATGAGGGTTATGAGCAGTTCTTC
CASSQDEGYEQFF
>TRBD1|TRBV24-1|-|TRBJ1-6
TGTGCCACCCGACAGGGGGATAATTCACCCCTCCACTTT
CATRQGDNSPLHF
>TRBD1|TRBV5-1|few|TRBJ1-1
TGCGCCAGCAGCTTGGAGGGGGCGTACACTGAAGCTTTCTTT
CASSLEGAYTEAFF
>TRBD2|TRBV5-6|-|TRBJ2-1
TGTGCCAGCAGCTTGGGTTCCGGGGGACTACTGGGGAATGAGCAGTTCTTC
CASSLGSGGLLGNEQFF